This TCR beta chain was profiled in a study of CXCR3-negative and CXCR3-positive naive CD8 T cells. Study-level information: Every library held about 1.5 +/- 0.3 million TRB reads, and the total came to around 150 million.

Naive CD8+ T cells showed CD45RO-CCR7+CD27+CD95-. The CDR3 has 14 amino acids. From germline, CDR1 is SGHNT and CDR2 YENEEA. This clonotype is medium-sized by frequency. Antigen unknown. Findings and limits, study-wide: TRB CDR3 properties indicated TCR strength, while surface CD5 was similar across naive subsets. More hydrophobic TRB CDR3s were found in CXCR3-positive naive cells than in CXCR3-negative naive cells.

Libraries were UMI-labeled 5' RACE TRB cDNA. TCRdb reanalyzed the 5' RACE reads and collapses them to one entry per CDR3 protein, without DNA. This table lists some 47,000 distinct CDR3 sequences. This sequence was found in a human donor in good health. Some clones in this sample may be carry-over from other donors' samples. The source material was naive CXCR3+ CD8+ T cells from blood. The subset is: CD45RO-CCR7+CD27+CD95- naive CD8+ T cells expressing CXCR3 (TNR3+). The genes are TRBV11-3 and TRBJ2-2; TCRdb reports TRBD1, a call that lacks DNA to check it against. CDR3 amino acids: CASRDRDNTGELFF.